This T cell receptor beta chain was identified during a study of cytomegalovirus exposure and HLA in healthy donors. Study-wide results and caveats: According to a subsequent analysis, TCR clusters from the first cohort were inclined to appear together in the 120 validation repertoires.

Concerning this clone: Its target is not known.

The V end lost 2 bases, the J end lost 14 bases, and 19 bases lay between the germline ends. The germline gives CDR1 MDHEN, CDR2 SYDVKM. The CDR3 has 15 amino acids. Using immunoSEQ multiplex PCR, the repertoire was profiled, and TCRdb retains in-frame clones only, with some absent. The sample consists of over 75,000 clones, roughly 88% of them appearing once. This chain connects TRBV28 to TRBJ1-6; TRBD1 might be the D (5 bases). The sequence was obtained from a man aged 30 to 39 in good health and CMV-seronegative. The sample taken for sequencing was PBMCs. Here the CDR3 reads CASSLGPAGRGTLHF. In nucleotides, the CDR3 is TGTGCCAGCAGTTTAGGCCCGGCAGGGCGAGGAACCCTCCACTTT.